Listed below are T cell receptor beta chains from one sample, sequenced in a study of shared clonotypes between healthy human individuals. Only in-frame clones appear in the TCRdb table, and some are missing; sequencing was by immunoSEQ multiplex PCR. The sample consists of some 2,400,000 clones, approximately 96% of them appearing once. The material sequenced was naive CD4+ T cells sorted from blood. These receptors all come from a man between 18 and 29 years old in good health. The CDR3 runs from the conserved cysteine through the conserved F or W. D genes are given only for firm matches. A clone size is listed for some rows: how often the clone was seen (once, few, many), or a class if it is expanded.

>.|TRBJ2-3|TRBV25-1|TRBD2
CASSPAGGRDTQYF
TGTGCCAGCAGCCCGGCGGGAGGGAGAGATACGCAGTATTTT
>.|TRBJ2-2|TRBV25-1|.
CASSESPNADTGELFF
TGTGCCAGCAGTGAGAGTCCAAACGCCGACACCGGGGAGCTGTTTTTT
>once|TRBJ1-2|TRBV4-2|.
CASSNIQGWNYGYTF
TGTGCCAGCAGCAATATACAGGGTTGGAACTATGGCTACACCTTC
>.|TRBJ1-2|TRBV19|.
CASSIEGRPHGGYTF
TGTGCCAGTAGTATAGAGGGTCGTCCCCACGGCGGCTACACCTTC
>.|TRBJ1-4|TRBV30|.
CAWRSSVNEKLFF
TGTGCCTGGAGGTCGTCGGTGAATGAAAAACTGTTTTTT
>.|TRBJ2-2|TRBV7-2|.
CASSRQISGTGELFF
TGTGCCAGCAGCCGCCAAATCTCAGGGACCGGGGAGCTGTTTTTT
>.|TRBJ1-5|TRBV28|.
CASSLKGGSNQPQHF
TGTGCCAGCAGTTTGAAGGGGGGGAGCAATCAGCCCCAGCATTTT
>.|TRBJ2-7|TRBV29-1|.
CSAAGSYEQYF
TGCAGCGCCGCCGGGAGCTACGAGCAGTACTTC
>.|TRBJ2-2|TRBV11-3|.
CASSFRTGDTGELFF
TGTGCCAGCAGCTTTCGGACGGGAGACACCGGGGAGCTGTTTTTT
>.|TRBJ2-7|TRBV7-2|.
CASSPRAVSYEQYF
TGTGCCAGCAGCCCCCGGGCCGTATCCTACGAGCAGTACTTC
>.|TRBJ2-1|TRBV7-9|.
CASSLALHRDTYNEQFF
TGTGCCAGCAGCTTAGCGCTCCACAGGGACACCTACAATGAGCAGTTCTTC
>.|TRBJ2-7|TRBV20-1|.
CSANTAYEQYF
TGCAGTGCCAACACTGCCTACGAGCAGTACTTC
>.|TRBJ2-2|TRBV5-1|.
CASSLGLGGELFF
TGCGCCAGCAGCTTGGGACTAGGCGGGGAGCTGTTTTTT
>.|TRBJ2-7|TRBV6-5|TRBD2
CASCRASGPYEQYF
TGTGCCAGCTGTAGGGCTAGCGGACCCTACGAGCAGTACTTC
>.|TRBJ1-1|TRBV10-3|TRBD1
CAISEIQGAGNTEAFF
TGTGCCATCAGTGAGATCCAGGGGGCAGGAAATACTGAAGCTTTCTTT
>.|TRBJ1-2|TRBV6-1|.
CASSLRSYGYTF
TGTGCCAGCAGTCTTAGGTCCTATGGCTACACCTTC
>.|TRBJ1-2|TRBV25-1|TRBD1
CASSSRGTVNYGYTF
TGTGCCAGCAGTTCCCGAGGGACAGTCAACTATGGCTACACCTTC
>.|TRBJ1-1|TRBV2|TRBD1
CASSENRGMNTEAFF
TGTGCCAGCAGCGAAAACAGGGGTATGAACACTGAAGCTTTCTTT
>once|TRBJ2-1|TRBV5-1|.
CASSDNDRKEQFF
TGCGCCAGCAGCGATAACGACAGAAAGGAGCAGTTCTTC
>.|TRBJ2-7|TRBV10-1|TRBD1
CANPKGRGYEQYF
TGCGCAAACCCAAAGGGCAGGGGGTACGAGCAGTACTTC
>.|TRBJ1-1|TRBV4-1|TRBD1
CASSQARQGVTEAFF
TGCGCCAGCAGCCAAGCCCGACAGGGGGTGACTGAAGCTTTCTTT
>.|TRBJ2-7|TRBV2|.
CASSGYRFGKSYEQYF
TGTGCCAGCAGTGGATACAGGTTCGGGAAATCCTACGAGCAGTACTTC
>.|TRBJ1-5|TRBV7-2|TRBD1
CASSPIGQAFNQPQHF
TGTGCCAGCAGCCCTATCGGACAGGCCTTCAATCAGCCCCAGCATTTT
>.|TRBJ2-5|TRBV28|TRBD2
CASSPLTSGANQETQYF
TGTGCCAGCAGTCCGTTGACTAGCGGGGCAAACCAAGAGACCCAGTACTTC
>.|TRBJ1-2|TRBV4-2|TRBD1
CASSHGTGTGTGYTF
TGTGCCAGCAGCCATGGAACCGGGACAGGGACCGGCTACACCTTC
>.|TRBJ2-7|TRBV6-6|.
CASSYGSEQYF
TGTGCCAGCAGTTACGGGAGCGAGCAGTACTTC
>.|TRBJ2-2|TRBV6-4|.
CASSVGQRTGELFF
TGTGCCAGCAGTGTAGGACAGAGGACCGGGGAGCTGTTTTTT
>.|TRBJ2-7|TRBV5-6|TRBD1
CASSLLGQGGAYEQYF
TGTGCCAGCAGCTTGTTGGGACAGGGAGGCGCCTACGAGCAGTACTTC
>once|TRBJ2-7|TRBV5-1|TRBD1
CASSWTGTYEQYF
TGCGCCAGCAGCTGGACAGGGACCTACGAGCAGTACTTC
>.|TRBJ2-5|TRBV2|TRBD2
CASSHISGRGQETQYF
TGTGCCAGCAGCCACATTAGCGGGAGGGGACAAGAGACCCAGTACTTC
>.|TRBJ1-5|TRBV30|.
CAWSPGRDQPQHF
TGTGCCTGGTCCCCCGGGAGGGATCAGCCCCAGCATTTT
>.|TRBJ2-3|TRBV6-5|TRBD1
CASSTTGTGGDTQYF
TGTGCCAGCAGTACTACCGGGACAGGGGGTGATACGCAGTATTTT
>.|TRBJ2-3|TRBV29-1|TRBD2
CSVGGGRQGTDTQYF
TGCAGCGTTGGCGGGGGGAGACAGGGCACAGATACGCAGTATTTT
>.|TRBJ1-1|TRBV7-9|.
CASSSRQNEAFF
TGTGCCAGCAGCTCTCGGCAGAATGAAGCTTTCTTT
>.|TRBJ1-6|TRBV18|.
CASSPGLGGDSPLHF
TGTGCCAGCTCACCAGGTTTAGGCGGTGATTCACCCCTCCACTTT
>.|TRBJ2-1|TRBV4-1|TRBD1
CASSQLGTASYNEQFF
TGCGCCAGCAGCCAACTCGGGACAGCCTCGTACAATGAGCAGTTCTTC
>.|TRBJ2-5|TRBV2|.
CASSVVETQYF
TGTGCCAGCAGTGTTGTGGAGACCCAGTACTTC
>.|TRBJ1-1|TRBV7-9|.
CASSLAGKQGTFF
TGTGCCAGCAGCTTAGCCGGTAAGCAGGGGACTTTCTTT
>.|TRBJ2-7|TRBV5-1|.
CASSRGTNNYEQYF
TGCGCCAGCAGCAGGGGGACAAACAACTACGAGCAGTACTTC
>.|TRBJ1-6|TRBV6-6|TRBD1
CASRDRLTGEGSPLHF
TGTGCCAGCAGAGATCGACTTACAGGGGAGGGATCACCCCTCCACTTT
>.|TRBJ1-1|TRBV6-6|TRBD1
CASEGQPNTEAFF
TGTGCCAGCGAGGGACAGCCGAACACTGAAGCTTTCTTT
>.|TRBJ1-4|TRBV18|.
CASSPSSVEEKLFF
TGTGCCAGCTCACCAAGTAGCGTAGAGGAAAAACTGTTTTTT
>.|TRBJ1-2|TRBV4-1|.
CASSQPRLGAVNYGYTF
TGCGCCAGCAGCCAACCGAGGTTGGGGGCCGTTAACTATGGCTACACCTTC
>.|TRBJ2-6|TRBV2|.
CASSADSGANVLTF
TGTGCCAGCAGTGCAGACTCTGGGGCCAACGTCCTGACTTTC
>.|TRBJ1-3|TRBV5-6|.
CASSLAGRSSGNTIYF
TGTGCCAGCAGCTTGGCAGGACGGAGCTCTGGAAACACCATATATTTT
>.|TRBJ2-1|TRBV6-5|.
CASSPSGLFYNEQFF
TGTGCCAGCAGTCCCTCGGGACTGTTTTACAATGAGCAGTTCTTC